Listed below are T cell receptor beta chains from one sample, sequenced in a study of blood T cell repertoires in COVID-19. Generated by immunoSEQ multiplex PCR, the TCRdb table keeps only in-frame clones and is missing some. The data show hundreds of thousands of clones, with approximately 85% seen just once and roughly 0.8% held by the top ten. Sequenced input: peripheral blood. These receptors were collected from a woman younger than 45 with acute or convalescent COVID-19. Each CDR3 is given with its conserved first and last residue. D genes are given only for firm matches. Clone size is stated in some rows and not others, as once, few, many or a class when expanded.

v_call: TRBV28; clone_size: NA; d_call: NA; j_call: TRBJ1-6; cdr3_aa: CASGQTNSPLHF; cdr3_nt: TGTGCCAGTGGACAGACCAATTCACCCCTCCACTTT
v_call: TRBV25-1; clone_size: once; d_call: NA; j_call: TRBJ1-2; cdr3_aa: CASRWGAGYGYTF; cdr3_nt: TGTGCCAGCAGATGGGGAGCGGGCTATGGCTACACCTTC
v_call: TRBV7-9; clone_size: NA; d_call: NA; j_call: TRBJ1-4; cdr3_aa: CASNRGSYNEKLFF; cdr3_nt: TGTGCCAGCAATAGGGGGTCGTATAATGAAAAACTGTTTTTT
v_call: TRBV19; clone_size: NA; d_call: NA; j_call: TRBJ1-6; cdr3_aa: CASSARLPGLSSYNSPLHF; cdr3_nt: TGTGCCAGTAGTGCCAGACTCCCGGGGTTAAGCTCCTATAATTCACCCCTCCACTTT
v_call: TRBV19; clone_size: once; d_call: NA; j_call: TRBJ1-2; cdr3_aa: CASSIRGLNYGYTF; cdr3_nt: TGTGCCAGTAGTATACGAGGGTTGAACTATGGCTACACCTTC
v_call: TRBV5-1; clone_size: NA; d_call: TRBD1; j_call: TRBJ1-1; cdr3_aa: CASSLAGTANTEAFF; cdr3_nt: TGCGCCAGCAGCTTGGCCGGGACAGCTAACACTGAAGCTTTCTTT
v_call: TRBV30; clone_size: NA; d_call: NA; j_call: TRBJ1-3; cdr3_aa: CAWSGGVSGNTIYF; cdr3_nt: TGTGCCTGGAGTGGGGGGGTCTCTGGAAACACCATATATTTT
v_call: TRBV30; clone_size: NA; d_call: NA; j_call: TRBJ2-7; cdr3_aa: CAWSAQGYEQYF; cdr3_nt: TGTGCCTGGAGTGCGCAGGGTTACGAGCAGTACTTC
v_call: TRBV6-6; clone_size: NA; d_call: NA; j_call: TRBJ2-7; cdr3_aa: CASSYSDGHNEQYF; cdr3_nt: TGTGCCAGCAGTTACTCGGATGGGCACAACGAGCAGTACTTC
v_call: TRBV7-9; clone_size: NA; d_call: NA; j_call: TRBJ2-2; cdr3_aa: CASSQGTGVSTGELFF; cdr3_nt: TGTGCCAGCAGCCAGGGAACTGGGGTTAGCACCGGGGAGCTGTTTTTT
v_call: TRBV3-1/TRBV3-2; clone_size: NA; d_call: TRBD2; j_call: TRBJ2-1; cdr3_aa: CASSQEVSSGRFDEQFF; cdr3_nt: TGTGCCAGCAGCCAAGAGGTATCTAGCGGGAGATTCGATGAGCAGTTCTTC
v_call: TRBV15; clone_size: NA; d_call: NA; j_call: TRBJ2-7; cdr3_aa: CATSPPGLPYEQYF; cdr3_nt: TGTGCCACCAGCCCGCCGGGACTTCCCTACGAGCAGTACTTC
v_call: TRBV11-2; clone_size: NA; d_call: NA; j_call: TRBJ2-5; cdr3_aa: CASSLRSSHSETQYF; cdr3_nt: TGTGCCAGCAGCCTACGGAGCTCCCACTCGGAGACCCAGTACTTC
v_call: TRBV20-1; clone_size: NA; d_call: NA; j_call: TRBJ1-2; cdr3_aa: CSASSGDLGYTF; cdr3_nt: TGCAGTGCTAGTTCAGGGGATCTTGGCTACACCTTC
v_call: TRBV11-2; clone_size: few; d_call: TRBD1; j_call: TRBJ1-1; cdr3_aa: CASRQGSEAFF; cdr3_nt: TGTGCCAGCAGACAGGGGTCTGAAGCTTTCTTT
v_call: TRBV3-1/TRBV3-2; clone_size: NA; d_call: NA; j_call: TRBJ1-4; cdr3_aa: CASSRRSSVGKLFF; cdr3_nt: TGTGCCAGCAGCCGCCGGTCGAGCGTGGGAAAACTGTTTTTT
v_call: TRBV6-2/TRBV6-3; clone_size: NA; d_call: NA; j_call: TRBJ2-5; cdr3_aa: CASSYGRETQYF; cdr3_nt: TGTGCCAGCAGTTACGGCAGAGAGACCCAGTACTTC
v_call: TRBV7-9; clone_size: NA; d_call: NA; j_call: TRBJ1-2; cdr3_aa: CAILRAQGRSDGYTF; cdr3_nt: TGTGCCATCCTAAGGGCTCAGGGAAGGTCAGATGGCTACACCTTC
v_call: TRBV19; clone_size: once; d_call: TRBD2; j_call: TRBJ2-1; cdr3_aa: CASSSSGGGLYNEQFF; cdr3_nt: TGTGCCAGTAGTTCTTCGGGGGGGGGCCTCTACAATGAGCAGTTCTTC
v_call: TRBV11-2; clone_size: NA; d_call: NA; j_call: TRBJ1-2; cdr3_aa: CASSLPGGGSGYTF; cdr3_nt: TGTGCCAGCAGCTTACCCGGGGGGGGCTCTGGCTACACCTTC
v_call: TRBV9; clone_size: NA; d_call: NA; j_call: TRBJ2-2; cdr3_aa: CASSATDSILTGELFF; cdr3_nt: TGTGCCAGCAGCGCGACCGACAGTATATTGACCGGGGAGCTGTTTTTT
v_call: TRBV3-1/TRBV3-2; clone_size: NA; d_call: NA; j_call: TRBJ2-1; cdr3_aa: CASMTPYNEQFF; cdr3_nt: TGTGCCAGCATGACTCCCTACAATGAGCAGTTCTTC
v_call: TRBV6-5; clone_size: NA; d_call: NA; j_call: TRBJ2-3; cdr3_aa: CASSYGISPADTQYF; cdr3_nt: TGTGCCAGCAGTTACGGTATCTCGCCGGCAGATACGCAGTATTTT
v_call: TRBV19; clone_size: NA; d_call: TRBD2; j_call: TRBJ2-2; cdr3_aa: CASRKAGGNTGELFF; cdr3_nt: TGTGCCAGTAGGAAAGCGGGAGGGAACACCGGGGAGCTGTTTTTT
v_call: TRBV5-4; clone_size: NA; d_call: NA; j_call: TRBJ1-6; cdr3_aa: CASSSTGTLNSPLHF; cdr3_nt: TGTGCCAGCAGTAGCACCGGGACTTTAAATTCACCCCTCCACTTT
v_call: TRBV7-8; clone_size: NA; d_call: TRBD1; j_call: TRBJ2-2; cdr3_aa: CASSPWGQGDNTGELFF; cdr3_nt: TGTGCCAGCAGCCCATGGGGACAGGGGGACAACACCGGGGAGCTGTTTTTT
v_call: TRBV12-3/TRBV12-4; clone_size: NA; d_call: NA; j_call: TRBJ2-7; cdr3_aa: CASSFQGVHEQYF; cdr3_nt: TGTGCCAGCAGTTTCCAGGGTGTCCACGAGCAGTACTTC
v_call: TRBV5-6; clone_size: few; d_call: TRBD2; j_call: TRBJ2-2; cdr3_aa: CASSFVTSGRDTGELFF; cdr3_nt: TGTGCCAGCAGCTTCGTAACTAGCGGGAGGGACACCGGGGAGCTGTTTTTT
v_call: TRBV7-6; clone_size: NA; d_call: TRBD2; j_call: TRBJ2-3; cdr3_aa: CASSPGGIDDTQYF; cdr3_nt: TGTGCCAGCAGCCCGGGGGGGATTGATGATACGCAGTATTTT
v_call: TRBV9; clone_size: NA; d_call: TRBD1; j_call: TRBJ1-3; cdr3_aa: CASSVADRGRSGNTIYF; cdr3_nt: TGTGCCAGCAGCGTTGCGGACAGGGGGCGTTCTGGAAACACCATATATTTT
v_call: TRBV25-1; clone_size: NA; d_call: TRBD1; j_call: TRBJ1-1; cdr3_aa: CASSETGRTEAFF; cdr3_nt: TGTGCCAGCAGTGAGACAGGGAGGACTGAAGCTTTCTTT
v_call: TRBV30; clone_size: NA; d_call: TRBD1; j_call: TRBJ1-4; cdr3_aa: CAWSRDRATNEKLFF; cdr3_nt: TGTGCCTGGAGTAGAGACAGGGCAACTAATGAAAAACTGTTTTTT
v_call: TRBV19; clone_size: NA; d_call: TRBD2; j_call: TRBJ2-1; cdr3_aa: CASALAGSSYNEQFF; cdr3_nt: TGTGCCAGTGCCCTAGCGGGGTCCTCCTACAATGAGCAGTTCTTC
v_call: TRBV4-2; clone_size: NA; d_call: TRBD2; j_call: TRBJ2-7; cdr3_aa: CASSQALGTSYEQYF; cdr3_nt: TGTGCCAGCAGCCAAGCCCTGGGGACTAGCTACGAGCAGTACTTC
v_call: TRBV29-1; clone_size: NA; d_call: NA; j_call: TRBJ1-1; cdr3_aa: CSVIPNTEAFF; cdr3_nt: TGCAGCGTCATTCCGAACACTGAAGCTTTCTTT
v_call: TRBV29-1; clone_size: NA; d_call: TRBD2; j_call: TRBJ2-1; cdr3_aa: CSVGATSGRRNEQFF; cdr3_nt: TGCAGCGTGGGGGCGACTAGCGGGAGGCGAAATGAGCAGTTCTTC
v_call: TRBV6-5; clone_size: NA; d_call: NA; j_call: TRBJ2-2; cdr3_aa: CASSYPNTGELFF; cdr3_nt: TGTGCCAGCAGTTACCCAAACACCGGGGAGCTGTTTTTT
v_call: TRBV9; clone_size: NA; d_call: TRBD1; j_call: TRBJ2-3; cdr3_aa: CASSVAGGQGRGRDTQYF; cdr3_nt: TGTGCCAGCAGCGTAGCCGGGGGACAGGGCAGAGGGAGAGATACGCAGTATTTT
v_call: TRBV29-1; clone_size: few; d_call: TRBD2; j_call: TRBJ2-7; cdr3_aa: CSVEGLSGSLYEQYF; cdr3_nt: TGCAGCGTTGAAGGGCTTAGCGGGAGTCTGTACGAGCAGTACTTC
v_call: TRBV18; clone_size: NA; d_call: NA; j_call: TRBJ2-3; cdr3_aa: CASSPVDGLTDTQYF; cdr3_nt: TGTGCCAGCTCACCAGTGGACGGACTCACAGATACGCAGTATTTT
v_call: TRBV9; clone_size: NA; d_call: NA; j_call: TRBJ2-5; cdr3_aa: CASSVGGSGAQETQYF; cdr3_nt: TGTGCCAGCAGCGTAGGGGGTTCAGGGGCCCAAGAGACCCAGTACTTC
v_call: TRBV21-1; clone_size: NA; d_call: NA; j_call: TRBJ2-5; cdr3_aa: CASRSRLAEKKTQYF; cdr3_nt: TGTGCCAGCCGTTCCCGACTAGCGGAAAAAAAGACCCAGTACTTC
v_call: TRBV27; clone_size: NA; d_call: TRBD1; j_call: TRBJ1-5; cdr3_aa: CASSLGTANQPQHF; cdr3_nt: TGTGCCAGCAGCCTCGGGACAGCAAATCAGCCCCAGCATTTT
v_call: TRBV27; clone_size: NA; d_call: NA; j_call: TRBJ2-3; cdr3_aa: CASSPEADTQYF; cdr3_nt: TGTGCCAGCAGTCCAGAGGCGGATACGCAGTATTTT
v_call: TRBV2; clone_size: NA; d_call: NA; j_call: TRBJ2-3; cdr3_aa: CANAGSGGTQYF; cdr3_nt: TGTGCTAATGCGGGGAGTGGCGGTACGCAGTATTTT
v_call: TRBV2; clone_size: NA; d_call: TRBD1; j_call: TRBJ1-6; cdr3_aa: CASSERTGDPNSPLHF; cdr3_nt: TGTGCCAGCAGTGAAAGGACAGGGGATCCAAATTCACCCCTCCACTTT
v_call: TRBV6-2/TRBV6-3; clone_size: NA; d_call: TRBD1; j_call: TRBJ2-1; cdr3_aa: CASSRDRVYNEQFF; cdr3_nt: TGTGCCAGCAGCCGGGACAGGGTCTACAATGAGCAGTTCTTC
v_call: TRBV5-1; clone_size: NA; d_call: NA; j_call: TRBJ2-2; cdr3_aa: CASSSQGRTGELFF; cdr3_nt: TGCGCCAGCAGCTCTCAGGGGCGAACCGGGGAGCTGTTTTTT
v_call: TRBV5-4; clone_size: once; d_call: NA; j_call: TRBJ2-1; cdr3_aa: CASSLFVVRDGEQFF; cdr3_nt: TGTGCCAGCAGCTTGTTCGTTGTGCGGGACGGTGAGCAGTTCTTC
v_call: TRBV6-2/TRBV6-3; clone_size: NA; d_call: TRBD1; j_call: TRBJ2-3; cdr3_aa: CASTYRGQGISTQYF; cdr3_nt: TGTGCCAGCACTTATAGGGGGCAGGGCATTAGCACGCAGTATTTT
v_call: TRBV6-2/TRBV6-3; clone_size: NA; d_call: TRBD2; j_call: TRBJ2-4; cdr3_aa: CASSLTSGLLVAKNIQYF; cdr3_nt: TGTGCCAGCAGCTTGACTAGCGGGTTACTCGTAGCCAAAAACATTCAGTACTTC
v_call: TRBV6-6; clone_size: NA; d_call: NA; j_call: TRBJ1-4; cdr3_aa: CASSVEDEKLFF; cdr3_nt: TGTGCCAGCAGCGTCGAGGATGAAAAACTGTTTTTT
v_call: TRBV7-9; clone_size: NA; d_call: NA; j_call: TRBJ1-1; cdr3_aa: CASSHGGRTEAFF; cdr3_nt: TGTGCCAGCAGCCACGGGGGGCGGACTGAAGCTTTCTTT
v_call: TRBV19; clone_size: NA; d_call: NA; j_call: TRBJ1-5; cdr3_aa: CASSFATQGRNQPQHF; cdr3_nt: TGTGCCAGTAGTTTCGCTACTCAGGGAAGGAATCAGCCCCAGCATTTT
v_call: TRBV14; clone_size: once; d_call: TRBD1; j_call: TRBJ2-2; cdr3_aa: CASSRGTGGNTGELFF; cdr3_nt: TGTGCCAGCAGCAGAGGGACAGGGGGGAACACCGGGGAGCTGTTTTTT